Here is one T cell receptor (beta chain) with its context. Its antigen is unknown. The RNA input was about 0.45 to 1 ug, and it was reverse transcribed with random hexamers. Multiplex immunoSEQ PCR targeted 54 Vbeta and 13 Jbeta TCR beta segments. In TCRdb, the immunoSEQ multiplex PCR reads were re-called with MiXCR into one record per CDR3 protein. Of 400,000 to 550,000 distinct CDR3 sequences in the sample, more than 80% were seen once. This specimen belongs to a study of CD8 T cells in Susac syndrome. Study-level findings and limits: Only a relatively small number of individuals were included in the TCR sequencing and HLA analysis.

The V end lost 5 bases, the J end lost 6 bases, and 13 bases lay between the germline ends. Germline CDR1 reads SGHAT; CDR2 reads FQNNGV. CDR3 length: 13 amino acids. CD8+ and CD4+ T cells taken from blood had their TCR beta sequenced. In contrast to the negatively isolated CD8+ and CD4+ T cells, TEMRA cells were FACS-enriched. This receptor was obtained from a human donor with multiple sclerosis. The sample consisted of CD8+ T cells from PBMCs. V usage is TRBV11-2 and J usage is TRBJ1-1; no clear D gene. CDR3 amino acids: CASSPLGPAEAFF. The CDR3 DNA follows: TGTGCCAGCAGCCCTTTAGGGCCAGCTGAAGCTTTCTTT.